Each of the 11 T cell receptor beta chains below was sequenced from the same sample in a study of blood T cell repertoires in COVID-19. Using immunoSEQ multiplex PCR, the repertoire was profiled, and TCRdb retains in-frame clones only, with some absent. Of some 250,000 clones in the sample, around 90% were seen once. The sample taken for sequencing was PBMCs or T cells enriched from blood (not recorded which). The receptors derive from a human donor in a cohort exposed to, infected with or recovered from COVID-19 (not recorded which). The donor label of this sample is uncertain.

This chain links TRBV29-1 with TRBJ1-1; TRBD1 agrees at 7 bases. J was trimmed by 1 base and V by 5 bases; bases with no gene match: 4. Germline CDR1 and CDR2: SQVTM and ANQGSEA. This CDR3 contains 13 residues. In DNA, the CDR3 is TGCAGCGTTTCCGGGACAGAGAACACTGAAGCTTTCTTT. Translated, it gives CSVSGTENTEAFF.

V is TRBV6-5 and J is TRBJ2-7; D may be TRBD1 (5 bases). Trimming shortened V by 2 bases and J by 6 bases, and 14 bases separated the two germline ends. The CDR3 runs to 14 residues. Per germline, CDR1 MNHEY and CDR2 SVGAGI. CDR3 nucleotide sequence: TGTGCCAGCAGTTACAAGTTGGGGCGGTCCGAGCAGTACTTC. It yields the protein CASSYKLGRSEQYF.

This chain links TRBV7-2 with TRBJ1-4; 7 bases agree with TRBD1. There are 14 residues in the CDR3. Germline V gene data show CDR1 as SGHTA and CDR2 as FQGNSA. The trim removed 4 bases at V and 12 bases at J, leaving 11 bases unmatched. The CDR3 protein is CASSSGQLGGELFF. The DNA for the CDR3 is TGTGCCAGCAGCTCGGGACAGCTGGGCGGGGAACTGTTTTTT. The whole variable domain, filled in from reference TRBV7-2 and TRBJ1-4, reads GAGVSQSPSNKVTEKGKDVELRCDPISGHTALYWYRQSLGQGLEFLIYFQGNSAPDKSGLPSDRFSAERTGGSVSTLTIQRTQQEDSAVYLCASSSGQLGGELFFGSGTQLSVL.

This rearrangement joins TRBV6-5 to TRBJ1-2; a weak D match, TRBD1 (6 bases). The CDR3 runs 15 residues. Looked up from germline, CDR1 is MNHEY and CDR2 is SVGAGI. The germline V and J ends were trimmed by 2 bases and 3 bases, with 13 bases remaining between them. The CDR3 coding sequence is TGTGCCAGCAGTTACCGTGGGGGCATCGACTATGGCTACACCTTC. This gives the protein CASSYRGGIDYGYTF.

The gene calls are TRBV21-1 and TRBJ1-5; the table names TRBD1, a call not compared with the DNA. TRBV21-1 is a recognized pseudogene. The length of the CDR3 is 16 residues. The CDR3 spells CASSRTGGGSNQPQHF. CDR3 DNA sequence: TGTGCCAGCAGCAGAACAGGGGGCGGAAGCAATCAGCCCCAGCATTTT.

A few counts support this clone. This CDR3 reads CASSLGSDQPQHF. DNA of the CDR3: TGTGCCAGCAGCCTCGGGTCCGATCAGCCCCAGCATTTT. The genes are TRBV5-8 and TRBJ1-5; D is undetermined. The CDR3 is 13 residues long. Germline V CDR1 and CDR2: SGHTS, YDEGEE. V shed 4 bases and J shed 5 bases, with 10 bases lying between them.

J is TRBJ2-7 and V is TRBV4-2, with a weak D call TRBD1 (6 bases). Per germline, CDR1 LGHNA and CDR2 YNFKEQ. V gave up 2 bases and J gave up 5 bases, with 16 bases separating them. CDR3 length: 15 amino acids. The CDR3 region has the DNA TGTGCCAGCAGCCAAAACAGGGTCCTTAAAGACGAGCAGTACTTC. It codes for CASSQNRVLKDEQYF.

The V and J genes are TRBV2 and TRBJ1-1, with 7 nucleotides matching TRBD1. Germline V CDR1 and CDR2: SNHLY, FYNNEI. V lost 2 bases to trimming and J lost 6 bases; unmatched junction nucleotides: 6. The CDR3 is 14 residues long. In nucleotides, the CDR3 is TGTGCCAGCAGTGAAAAGGGGACAGTCGCTGAAGCTTTCTTT. As protein: CASSEKGTVAEAFF.

The genes are TRBV5-4 and TRBJ1-2, with D maybe TRBD1 (5 bases). V was trimmed by 0 bases and J by 5 bases, leaving 11 bases between them. This CDR3 region has 14 residues. Germline loops: CDR1 SGHNT, CDR2 YYREEE (reference sequence). The CDR3 coding sequence is TGTGCCAGCAGCTTGGACGTACGGGGGTATGGCTACACCTTC. Its translation: CASSLDVRGYGYTF.

V and J are TRBV9 and TRBJ2-7; D perhaps matches TRBD2 (6 bases). CDR1 is SGDLS, CDR2 YYNGEE, per germline. Trimming removed 3 bases from V and 0 bases from J, with 16 bases in between. CDR3 length equals 16 residues. The DNA for the CDR3 is TGTGCCAGCAGCGCCTCCGGGACTGCAAGCTCCTACGAGCAGTACTTC. Its translation is CASSASGTASSYEQYF. The variable domain in full, with the rest retrieved from reference TRBV9 and TRBJ2-7, is DSGVTQTPKHLITATGQRVTLRCSPRSGDLSVYWYQQSLDQGLQFLIQYYNGEERAKGNILERFSAQQFPDLHSELNLSSLELGDSALYFCASSASGTASSYEQYFGPGTRLTVT.

In the case of this clone: One end of the junction is discordant with germline, which a read error may explain. The chain is built from TRBV11-2 and TRBJ2-1; 9 bases map to TRBD2. Germline-derived CDR1 and CDR2 are SGHAT and FQNNGV. This CDR3 has 13 residues. For the CDR3, the DNA is TGTGCCAGCAGCTTAGATGGGCGGGGGGGCTCTCTCTTC. Its translation is CASSLDGRGGSLF.